The clone carrying this T cell receptor (beta chain) came up once. The study recruited people aged about 18 to 90 years across around 24 US areas. This table comes from immunoSEQ multiplex PCR, and its TCRdb copy is limited to in-frame clones, with some not included. The table shows fewer than 300,000 clones, with around 90% occurring only once. The record originates from a study of blood T cell repertoires in COVID-19. This CDR3 has 16 amino acids. Germline V gene data show CDR1 as LGHNA and CDR2 as YSLEER. The V gene lost 1 base and the J gene lost 5 bases, with 15 bases spanning the gap. This clonotype was sampled from a woman in her forties with acute COVID-19. The chain recombines TRBV4-3 with TRBJ1-3; maybe TRBD1 (5 bases). Source material: PBMCs or T cells enriched from blood (not recorded which). The CDR3 protein is CASSQGRARGRNTIYF. CDR3 nucleotides: TGCGCCAGCAGCCAAGGCAGGGCCCGTGGAAGAAACACCATATATTTT.